These 23 T cell receptor beta chains were sequenced from one sample in a study of blood T cell repertoires in COVID-19. Libraries were prepared by immunoSEQ multiplex PCR; TCRdb keeps only in-frame clonotypes and omits some of them. Among 350,000 to 400,000 clones listed, roughly nine tenths were seen once. The source material was PBMCs or T cells enriched from blood (not recorded which). All receptors derive from a woman in her 40s who had been exposed to COVID-19.

V gene TRBV3-1 (or the pseudogene TRBV3-2) combines with J gene TRBJ2-1; no clear D. Germline lookup yields CDR1 LGHDT and CDR2 YNNKEL (reference sequence). The V end lost 1 base, the J end lost 2 bases, and 9 bases lay between the germline ends. The CDR3 consists of 15 residues. The CDR3 sequence is CASSQVPVPYNEQFF. The CDR3 nucleotides are TGTGCCAGCAGCCAAGTCCCGGTGCCCTACAATGAGCAGTTCTTC.

The chain uses TRBV27 and TRBJ1-6, with 8 bases lining up with TRBD1. Germline CDR1 is MNHEY and CDR2 is SMNVEV (reference sequence). The J segment lost 4 bases and the V segment lost 8 bases, leaving 1 base of the junction unmatched. The CDR3 contains 13 residues. CDR3 region: CASHRGYNSPLHF. DNA for the CDR3: TGTGCCAGCCACAGGGGGTATAATTCACCCCTCCACTTT.

The V and J genes are TRBV10-2 and TRBJ1-5; the D gene is possibly TRBD1 (5 bases). Per germline, CDR1 WSHSY and CDR2 SAAADI. This CDR3 has 14 residues. The V end lost 3 bases, the J end lost 6 bases, and 12 bases lay between the germline ends. CDR3 DNA: TGCGCCAGCAGTGATAACAGGTTTAGTCAGCCCCAGCATTTT. Protein product: CASSDNRFSQPQHF.

This chain joins TRBV6-4 and TRBJ2-1, with 8 positions matching TRBD1. V lost 1 base and J lost 3; bases outside the gene matches: 5. The CDR3 is 16 residues long. Germline V CDR1 and CDR2: MRHNA, SNTAGT. The CDR3 nucleotides are TGTGCCAGCAGTGACTTGACAGGGGCGGGCTACAATGAGCAGTTCTTC. It translates to CASSDLTGAGYNEQFF.

The chain couples TRBV6-5 to TRBJ1-4; 10 nucleotides line up with TRBD1. The V and J ends lost 5 bases and 7 bases, in that order; junction bases with no gene match: 7. The CDR3 runs 15 residues. From germline, CDR1 is MNHEY and CDR2 SVGAGI. The DNA of the CDR3 is TGTGCCAGCAGTCGGGGACAGGGGATCGGTGAAAAACTGTTTTTT. It is translated as CASSRGQGIGEKLFF.

The V call is TRBV12-3 or TRBV12-4, the J call TRBJ1-2; D is unclear. The CDR3 has 13 amino acids. V was cut by 1 base and J by 7 bases, with 10 bases left in between. The CDR3 sequence: CASSLGTFSGYTF. CDR3 in DNA: TGTGCCAGCAGTTTAGGAACATTCAGTGGCTACACCTTC.

This chain connects TRBV18 to TRBJ2-3, with 9 bases matching TRBD1. With V trimmed by 6 bases and J by 8 bases, 9 bases remained unmatched. CDR3 length equals 14 residues. Germline V gives CDR1 KGHSH, CDR2 LQKENI. The DNA for the CDR3 is TGTGCCAGCTCCCCAGAGGACAGGGGTGGTACGCAGTATTTT. It translates to CASSPEDRGGTQYF.

The table lists this clone with a few counts. J is TRBJ1-2 and V is TRBV7-2; perhaps TRBD1 as D (6 bases). V gave up 3 bases and J gave up 4 bases, with 21 bases separating them. The CDR3 totals 17 residues. Germline V gene lookup returns CDR1 SGHTA and CDR2 FQGNSA. Written as DNA, the CDR3 is TGTGCCAGCAGCTTGGCGGGGGGGCAGGGCTCTCCCTATGGCTACACCTTC. It specifies CASSLAGGQGSPYGYTF.

V is TRBV13 and J is TRBJ1-3; D might be TRBD1 (5 bases). V was shortened by 3 bases and J by 3 bases, with 9 bases between the two germline ends. CDR3 length: 14 residues. CDR1 is PRHDT and CDR2 is FYEKMQ in the germline V gene (reference sequence). CDR3 loop: CASSFGALGNTIYF. Here the CDR3 DNA reads TGTGCCAGCAGCTTTGGGGCCCTTGGAAACACCATATATTTT.

V gene TRBV11-3 combines with J gene TRBJ1-1; D is unresolved. Germline V lookup: CDR1 SGHNT, CDR2 YENEEA. The length of the CDR3 is 15 residues. The V gene lost 1 base and the J gene lost 3 bases, with 12 bases spanning the gap. The CDR3 DNA reads TGTGCCAGCAGCTTAGTGGGAGGGCCGGACACTGAAGCTTTCTTT. Translation: CASSLVGGPDTEAFF.

This sequence joins TRBV12-3 or TRBV12-4 and TRBJ1-4; D unresolved. With 3 bases removed from V and 14 bases from J, the gap between germline ends came to 13 bases. The CDR3 has 12 residues. The CDR3 nucleotides are TGTGCCAGCAGTTTTCTTGACATTTACCTGTTTTTT. Translating it yields CASSFLDIYLFF.

The CDR3 sequence: CASSFRARLDSGIDEQFF. The CDR3 DNA follows: TGTGCCAGCAGCTTTCGCGCCCGGTTGGATAGCGGGATCGATGAGCAGTTCTTC. The V gene is TRBV5-8, the J gene TRBJ2-1, with 8 bases identical to TRBD2. Trimming took 2 bases from V and 8 from J; bases not matched to a gene: 18. Germline CDR1 SGHTS, CDR2 YDEGEE. The CDR3 spans 18 residues.

About this clone itself: The identical CDR3 is also encoded by other nucleotide sequences in the sample. This chain connects TRBV30 to TRBJ2-7, with 7 bases aligning to TRBD1. With 5 bases clipped from V and 4 bases from J, the junction kept 8 bases outside the gene matches. Germline assignment: CDR1 GTSNPN and CDR2 SVGIG (reference sequence). This CDR3 comprises 13 residues. This CDR3 is CAWDRDRGYEQYF. The CDR3 DNA sequence: TGTGCCTGGGACCGGGACAGAGGATACGAGCAGTACTTC. The entire variable domain, with the rest obtained from reference TRBV30 and TRBJ2-7, is as follows: SQTIHQWPATLVQPVGSPLSLECTVEGTSNPNLYWYRQAAGRGLQLLFYSVGIGQISSEVPQNLSASRPQDRQFILSSKKLLLSDSGFYLCAWDRDRGYEQYFGPGTRLTVT.

This chain links TRBV9 with TRBJ2-2; 13 bases match TRBD2. V dropped 3 bases and J dropped 4; count of bases not matched to a gene: 6. The CDR3 spans 17 residues. Germline CDR1 and CDR2: SGDLS and YYNGEE. The CDR3 reads CASSAPGLAGVTGELFF. The CDR3 DNA reads as TGTGCCAGCAGCGCCCCTGGACTAGCGGGAGTCACCGGGGAGCTGTTTTTT.

Details on this clone: Distinct nucleotide sequences in the sample also encode this CDR3. The V gene is TRBV19, the J gene TRBJ1-2, with TRBD1 matching 7 bases. The CDR3 is made up of 13 amino acids. The junction had 2 bases not matched to a gene; V was cut back by 3 bases and J by 4 bases. Germline V gives CDR1 LNHDA, CDR2 SQIVND (reference sequence). CDR3 loop: CASSINRGYGYTF. The CDR3 nucleotides read TGTGCCAGTAGTATTAACAGGGGCTATGGCTACACCTTC. The full variable domain, in which reference TRBV19 and TRBJ1-2 provide the parts outside the CDR3, is DGGITQSPKYLFRKEGQNVTLSCEQNLNHDAMYWYRQDPGQGLRLIYYSQIVNDFQKGDIAEGYSVSREKKESFPLTVTSAQKNPTAFYLCASSINRGYGYTFGSGTRLTVV.

The chain recombines TRBV4-2 with TRBJ1-2; no reliable D call. This CDR3 contains 16 residues. Trimming cost V 0 bases and J 0 bases, with 11 bases left between them. Per germline, CDR1 LGHNA and CDR2 YNFKEQ. CDR3 amino acids: CASSQDAVKANYGYTF. DNA of the CDR3: TGTGCCAGCAGCCAAGATGCGGTGAAAGCTAACTATGGCTACACCTTC.

This chain connects TRBV29-1 to TRBJ2-7; D gene uncertain. V was shortened by 1 base and J by 4 bases, with 11 bases between the two germline ends. The V gene's germline CDR1 is SQVTM and CDR2 ANQGSEA. There are 13 residues in the CDR3. This chain's CDR3 is CSVEVFGDYEQYF. CDR3 nucleotide sequence: TGCAGCGTTGAAGTGTTCGGAGATTACGAGCAGTACTTC.

The gene calls are TRBV5-5 and TRBJ2-1, with 7 bases identical to TRBD2. V gave up 4 bases and J gave up 3 bases; unmatched junction bases: 10. CDR3 length: 16 residues. Per the germline V gene, CDR1 is SGHKS and CDR2 is YYEKEE (reference sequence). The CDR3 spells CASSPMGGDFYNEQFF. In nucleotides, the CDR3 is TGTGCCAGCAGCCCCATGGGGGGGGACTTCTACAATGAGCAGTTCTTC.

The chain combines TRBV28 with TRBJ2-7; possibly TRBD2 for D (5 bases). The CDR3 sequence is 13 residues long. Germline V lookup: CDR1 MDHEN, CDR2 SYDVKM. V lost 3 bases to trimming and J lost 2 bases, with 8 bases between them. In DNA, the CDR3 is TGTGCCAGCAGTTTGGCGGGCCCCTACGAGCAGTACTTC. This codes for CASSLAGPYEQYF.

V and J are TRBV24-1 and TRBJ2-7, with 11 positions matching TRBD1. J was trimmed by 6 bases and V by 3 bases; bases with no gene match: 6. The CDR3 consists of 15 residues. Germline V gene sequence: CDR1 KGHDR, CDR2 SFDVKD. CDR3 sequence: CATSDDRDRGTEQYF. CDR3 bases: TGTGCCACCAGTGATGACCGGGACAGGGGGACCGAGCAGTACTTC.

This chain connects TRBV4-3 to TRBJ2-3; TRBD2 matches 9 bases. CDR3 length: 15 residues. V gave up 4 bases and J gave up 3 bases; unmatched junction bases: 5. CDR1 and CDR2 from the germline V gene are LGHNA and YSLEER. CDR3 bases: TGCGCCAGCAGCCGTAGCGGGAGTAGGACAGATACGCAGTATTTT. The encoded protein is CASSRSGSRTDTQYF.

This clone was counted between two and nine times. The genes are TRBV3-1 (or the pseudogene TRBV3-2) and TRBJ1-6; D call uncertain. The V end lost 0 bases, the J end lost 1 base, and 10 bases lay between the germline ends. From germline, CDR1 is LGHDT and CDR2 YNNKEL (reference sequence). The CDR3 spans 17 residues. This CDR3 is CASSQDGGLSYNSPLHF. DNA of the CDR3: TGTGCCAGCAGCCAAGATGGAGGGTTATCCTATAATTCACCCCTCCACTTT.

The V and J genes are TRBV19 and TRBJ1-2; 7 bases line up with TRBD1. With V trimmed by 7 bases and J by 14 bases, 16 bases remained unmatched. The CDR3 length is 13 residues. Germline V gives CDR1 LNHDA, CDR2 SQIVND (reference sequence). In DNA, the CDR3 is TGTGCCAGTACCTCGACTCGGGGCAGGGGGTTAACCTTC. Residues: CASTSTRGRGLTF.